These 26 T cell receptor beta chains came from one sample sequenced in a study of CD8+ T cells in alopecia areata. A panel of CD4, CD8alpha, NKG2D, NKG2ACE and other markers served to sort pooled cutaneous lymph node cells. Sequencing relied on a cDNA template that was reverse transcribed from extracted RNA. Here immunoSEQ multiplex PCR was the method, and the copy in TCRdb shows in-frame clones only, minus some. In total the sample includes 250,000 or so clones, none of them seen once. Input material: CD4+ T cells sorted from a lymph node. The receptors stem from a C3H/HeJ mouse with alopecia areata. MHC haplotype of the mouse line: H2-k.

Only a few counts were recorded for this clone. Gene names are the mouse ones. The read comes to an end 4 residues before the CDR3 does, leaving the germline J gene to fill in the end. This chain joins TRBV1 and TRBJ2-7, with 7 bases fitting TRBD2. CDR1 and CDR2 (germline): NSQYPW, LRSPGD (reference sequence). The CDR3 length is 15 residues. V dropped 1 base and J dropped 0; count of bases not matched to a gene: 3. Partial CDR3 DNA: TGCACCTGCAGTGCAGTCTGGGGGATCTCCTAT. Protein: CTCSAVWGISY. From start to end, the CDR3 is CTCSAVWGISYEQYF.

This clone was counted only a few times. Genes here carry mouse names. This chain's CDR3 is CAWSRTVQDTQYF. The sequenced CDR3 bases are TGTGCCTGGAGTCGGACAGTCCAAGAC. The chain carries TRBV31 and TRBJ2-5; TRBD1 might be the D (6 bases). The read ends 4 residues shy of where the CDR3 ends; the end is completed using the germline J gene. CDR3 length: 13 residues. The V and J ends lost 1 base and 2 bases respectively, with 7 bases between them. CDR1 and CDR2 (germline): GKSSPN, SITVG.

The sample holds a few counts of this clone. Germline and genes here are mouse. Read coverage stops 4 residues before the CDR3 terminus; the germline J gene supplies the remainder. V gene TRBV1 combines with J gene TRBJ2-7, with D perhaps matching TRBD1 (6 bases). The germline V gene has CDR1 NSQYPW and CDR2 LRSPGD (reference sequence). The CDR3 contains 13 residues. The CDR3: CTCRGTKNYEQYF. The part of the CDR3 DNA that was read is TGCACCTGCAGGGGGACAAAAAATTAT.

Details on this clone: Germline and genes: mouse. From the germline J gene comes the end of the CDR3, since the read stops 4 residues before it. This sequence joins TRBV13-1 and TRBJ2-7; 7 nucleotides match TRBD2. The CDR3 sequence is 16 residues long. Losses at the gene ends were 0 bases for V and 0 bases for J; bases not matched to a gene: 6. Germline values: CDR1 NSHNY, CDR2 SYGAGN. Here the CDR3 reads CASSDALGYLSYEQYF. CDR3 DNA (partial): TGTGCCAGCAGTGATGCACTGGGGTATCTCTCCTAT.

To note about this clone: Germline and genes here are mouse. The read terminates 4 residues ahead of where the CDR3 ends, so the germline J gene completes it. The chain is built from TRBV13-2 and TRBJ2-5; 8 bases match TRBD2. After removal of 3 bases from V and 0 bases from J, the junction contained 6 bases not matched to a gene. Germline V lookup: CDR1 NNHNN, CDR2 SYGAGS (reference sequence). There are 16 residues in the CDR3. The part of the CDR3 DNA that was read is TGTGCCAGCGGTGCCCCGGGGGGGGCGAACCAAGAC. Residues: CASGAPGGANQD. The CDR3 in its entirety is CASGAPGGANQDTQYF.

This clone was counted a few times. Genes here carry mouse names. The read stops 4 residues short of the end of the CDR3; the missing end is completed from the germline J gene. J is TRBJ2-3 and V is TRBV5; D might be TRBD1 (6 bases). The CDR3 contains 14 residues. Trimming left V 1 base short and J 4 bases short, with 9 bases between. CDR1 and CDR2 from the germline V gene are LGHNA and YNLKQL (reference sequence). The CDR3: CASSQGTGSETLYF. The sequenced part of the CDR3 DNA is TGTGCCAGCAGCCAAGGAACAGGGTCAGAA.

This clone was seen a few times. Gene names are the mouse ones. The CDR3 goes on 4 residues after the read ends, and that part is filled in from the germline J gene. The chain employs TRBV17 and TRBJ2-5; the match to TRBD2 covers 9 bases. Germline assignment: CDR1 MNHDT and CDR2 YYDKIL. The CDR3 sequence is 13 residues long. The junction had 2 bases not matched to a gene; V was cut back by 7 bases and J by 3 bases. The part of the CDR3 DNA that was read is TGTGCTAGCAAGACTGGGGGTCAAGAC. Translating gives CASKTGGQD. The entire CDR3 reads CASKTGGQDTQYF.

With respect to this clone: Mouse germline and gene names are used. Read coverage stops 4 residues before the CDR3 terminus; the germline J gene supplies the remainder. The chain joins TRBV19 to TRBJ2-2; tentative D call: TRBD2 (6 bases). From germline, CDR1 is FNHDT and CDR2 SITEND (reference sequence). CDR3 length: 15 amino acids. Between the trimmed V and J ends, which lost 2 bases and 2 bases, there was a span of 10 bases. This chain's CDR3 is CASSIWGLNTGQLYF. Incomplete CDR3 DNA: TGTGCCAGCAGTATCTGGGGCCTTAACACCGGG. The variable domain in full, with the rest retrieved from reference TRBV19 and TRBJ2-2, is GGIITQTPKFLIGQEGQKLTLKCQQNFNHDTMYWYRQDSGKGLRLIYYSITENDLQKGDLSEGYDASREKKSSFSLTVTSAQKNEMAVFLCASSIWGLNTGQLYFGEGSKLTVL.

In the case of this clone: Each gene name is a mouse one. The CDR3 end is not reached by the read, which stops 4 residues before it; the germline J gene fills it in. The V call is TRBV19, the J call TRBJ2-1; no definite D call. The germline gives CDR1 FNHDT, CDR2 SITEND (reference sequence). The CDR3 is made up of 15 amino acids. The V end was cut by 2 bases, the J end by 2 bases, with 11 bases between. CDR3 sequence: CASSMGWVYYAEQFF. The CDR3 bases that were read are TGTGCCAGCAGTATGGGGTGGGTTTACTATGCT.

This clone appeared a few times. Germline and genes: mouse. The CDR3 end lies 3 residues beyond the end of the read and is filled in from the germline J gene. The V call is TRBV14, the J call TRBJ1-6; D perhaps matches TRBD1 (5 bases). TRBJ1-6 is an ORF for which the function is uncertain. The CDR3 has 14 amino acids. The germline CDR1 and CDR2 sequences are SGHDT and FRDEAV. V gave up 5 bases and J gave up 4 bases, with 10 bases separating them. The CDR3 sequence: CASRPTEYNSPLYF. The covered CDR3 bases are TGTGCCAGCAGACCGACAGAATATAATTCGCCC.

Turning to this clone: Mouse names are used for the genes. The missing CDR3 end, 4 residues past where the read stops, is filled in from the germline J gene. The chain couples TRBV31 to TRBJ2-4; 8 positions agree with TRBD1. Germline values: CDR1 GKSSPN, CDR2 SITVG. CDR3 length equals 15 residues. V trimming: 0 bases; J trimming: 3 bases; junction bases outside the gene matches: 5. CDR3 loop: CAWSLTGGRQNTLYF. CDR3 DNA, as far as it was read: TGTGCCTGGAGTCTAACAGGGGGGAGGCAAAAC.

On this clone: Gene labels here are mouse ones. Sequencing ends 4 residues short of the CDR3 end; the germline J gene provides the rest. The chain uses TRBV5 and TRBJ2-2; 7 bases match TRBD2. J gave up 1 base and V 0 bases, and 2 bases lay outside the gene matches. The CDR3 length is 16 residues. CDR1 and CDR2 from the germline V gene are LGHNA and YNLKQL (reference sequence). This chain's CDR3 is CASSQELGENTGQLYF. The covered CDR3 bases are TGTGCCAGCAGCCAAGAGCTGGGGGAAAACACCGGG.

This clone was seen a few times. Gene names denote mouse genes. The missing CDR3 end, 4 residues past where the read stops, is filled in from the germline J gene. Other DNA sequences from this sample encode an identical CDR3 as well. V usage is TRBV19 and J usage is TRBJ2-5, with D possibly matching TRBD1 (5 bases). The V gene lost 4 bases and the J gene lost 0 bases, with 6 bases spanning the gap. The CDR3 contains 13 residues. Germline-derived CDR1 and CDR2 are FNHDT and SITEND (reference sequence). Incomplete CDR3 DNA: TGTGCCAGCAGTCGACAGAACCAAGAC. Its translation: CASSRQNQD. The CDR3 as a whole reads CASSRQNQDTQYF.

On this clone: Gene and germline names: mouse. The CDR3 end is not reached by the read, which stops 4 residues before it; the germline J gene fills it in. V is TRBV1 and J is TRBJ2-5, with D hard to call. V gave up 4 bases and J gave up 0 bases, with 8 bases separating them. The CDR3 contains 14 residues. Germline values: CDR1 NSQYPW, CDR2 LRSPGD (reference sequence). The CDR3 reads CTCSDNKNQDTQYF. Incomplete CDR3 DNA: TGCACCTGCAGTGACAACAAAAACCAAGAC.

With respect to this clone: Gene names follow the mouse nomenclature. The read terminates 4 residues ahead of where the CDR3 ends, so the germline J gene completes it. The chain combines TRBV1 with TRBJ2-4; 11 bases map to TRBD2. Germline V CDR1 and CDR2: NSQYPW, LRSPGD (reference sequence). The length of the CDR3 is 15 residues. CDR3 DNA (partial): TGCACCTGCAGTGCAGATGGGGACTGGGGGAAC. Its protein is CTCSADGDWGN. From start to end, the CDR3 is CTCSADGDWGNTLYF.

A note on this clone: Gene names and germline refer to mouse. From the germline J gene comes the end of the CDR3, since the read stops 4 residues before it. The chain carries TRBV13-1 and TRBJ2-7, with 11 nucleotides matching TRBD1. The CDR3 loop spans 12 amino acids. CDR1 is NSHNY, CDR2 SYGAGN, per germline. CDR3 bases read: TGTGCCAGCGGGGACAGGGGGGAT. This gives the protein CASGDRGD. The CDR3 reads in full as CASGDRGDEQYF.

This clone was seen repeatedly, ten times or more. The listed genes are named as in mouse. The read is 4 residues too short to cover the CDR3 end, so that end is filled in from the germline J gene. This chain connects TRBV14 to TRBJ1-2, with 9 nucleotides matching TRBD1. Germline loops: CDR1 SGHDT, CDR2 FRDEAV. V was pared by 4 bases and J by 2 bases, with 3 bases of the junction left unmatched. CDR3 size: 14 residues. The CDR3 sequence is CASSHGTGNSDYTF. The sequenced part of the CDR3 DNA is TGTGCCAGCAGTCACGGGACAGGGAACTCC. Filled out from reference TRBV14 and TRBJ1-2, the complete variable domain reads EAGVTQSPRYAVLQEGQAVSFWCDPISGHDTLYWYQQPRDQGPQLLVYFRDEAVIDNSQLPSDRFSAVRPKGTNSTLKIQSAKQGDTATYLCASSHGTGNSDYTFGSGTRLLVI.

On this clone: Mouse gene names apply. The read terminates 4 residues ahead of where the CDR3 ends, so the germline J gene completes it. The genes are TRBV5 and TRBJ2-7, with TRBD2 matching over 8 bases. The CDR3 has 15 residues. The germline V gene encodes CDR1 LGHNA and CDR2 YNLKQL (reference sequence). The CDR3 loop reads CASSQDWDWRYEQYF. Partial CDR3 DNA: TGTGCCAGCAGCCAAGATTGGGACTGGAGATAT.

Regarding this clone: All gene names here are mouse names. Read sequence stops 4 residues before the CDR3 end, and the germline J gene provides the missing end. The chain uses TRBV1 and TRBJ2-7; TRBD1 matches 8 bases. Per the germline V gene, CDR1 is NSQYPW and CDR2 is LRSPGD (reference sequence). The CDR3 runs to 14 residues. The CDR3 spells CTCSAPGQDYEQYF. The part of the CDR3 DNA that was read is TGCACCTGCAGTGCACCGGGACAGGATTAT.

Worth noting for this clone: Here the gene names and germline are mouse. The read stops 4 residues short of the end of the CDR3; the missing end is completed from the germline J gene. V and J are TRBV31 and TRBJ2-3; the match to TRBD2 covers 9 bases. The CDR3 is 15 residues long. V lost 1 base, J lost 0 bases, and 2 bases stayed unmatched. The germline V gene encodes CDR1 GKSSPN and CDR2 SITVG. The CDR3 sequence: CAWSRLGASAETLYF. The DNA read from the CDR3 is TGTGCCTGGAGTCGACTGGGGGCTAGTGCAGAA.

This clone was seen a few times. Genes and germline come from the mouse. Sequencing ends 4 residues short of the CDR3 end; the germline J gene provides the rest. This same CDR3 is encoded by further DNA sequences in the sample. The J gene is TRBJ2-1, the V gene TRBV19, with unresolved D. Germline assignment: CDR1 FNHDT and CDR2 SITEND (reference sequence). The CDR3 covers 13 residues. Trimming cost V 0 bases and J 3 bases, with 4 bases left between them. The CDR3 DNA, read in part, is TGTGCCAGCAGTATAGACAGCTATGCT. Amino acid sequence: CASSIDSYA. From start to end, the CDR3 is CASSIDSYAEQFF.

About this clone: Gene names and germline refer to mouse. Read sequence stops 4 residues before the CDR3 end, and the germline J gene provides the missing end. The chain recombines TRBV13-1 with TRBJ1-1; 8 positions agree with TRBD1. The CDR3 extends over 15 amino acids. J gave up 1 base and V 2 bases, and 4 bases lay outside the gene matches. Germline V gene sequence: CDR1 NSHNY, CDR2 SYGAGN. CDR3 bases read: TGTGCCAGCAGTGAGGTCAGGGGGCGGAACACA. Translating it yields CASSEVRGRNT. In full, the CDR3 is CASSEVRGRNTEVFF.

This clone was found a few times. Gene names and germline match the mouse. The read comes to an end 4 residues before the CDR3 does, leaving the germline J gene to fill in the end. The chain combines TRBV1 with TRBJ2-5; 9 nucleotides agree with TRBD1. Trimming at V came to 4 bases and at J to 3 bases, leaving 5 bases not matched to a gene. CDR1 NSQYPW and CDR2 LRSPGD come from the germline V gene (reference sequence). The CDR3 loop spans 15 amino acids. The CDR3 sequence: CTCSGAGTGQDTQYF. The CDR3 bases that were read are TGCACCTGCAGTGGGGCCGGGACAGGGCAAGAC.

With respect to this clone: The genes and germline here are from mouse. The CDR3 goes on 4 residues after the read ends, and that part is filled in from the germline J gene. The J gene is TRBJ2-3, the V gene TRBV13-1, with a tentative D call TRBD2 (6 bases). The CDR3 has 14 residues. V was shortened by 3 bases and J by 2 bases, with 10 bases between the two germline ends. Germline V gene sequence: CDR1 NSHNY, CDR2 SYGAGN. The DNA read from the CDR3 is TGTGCCAGCAGTGTGACTGGCTTTGCAGAA. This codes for CASSVTGFAE. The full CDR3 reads CASSVTGFAETLYF.

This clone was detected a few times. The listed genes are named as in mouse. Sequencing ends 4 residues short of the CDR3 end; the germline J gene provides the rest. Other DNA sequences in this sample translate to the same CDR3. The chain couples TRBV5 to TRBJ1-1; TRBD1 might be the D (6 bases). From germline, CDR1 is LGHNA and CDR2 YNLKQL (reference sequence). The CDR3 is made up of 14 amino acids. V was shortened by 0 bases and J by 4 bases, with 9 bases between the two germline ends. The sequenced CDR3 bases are TGTGCCAGCAGCCAAGAGGGGGCGGGCACA. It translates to CASSQEGAGT. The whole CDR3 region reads CASSQEGAGTEVFF.

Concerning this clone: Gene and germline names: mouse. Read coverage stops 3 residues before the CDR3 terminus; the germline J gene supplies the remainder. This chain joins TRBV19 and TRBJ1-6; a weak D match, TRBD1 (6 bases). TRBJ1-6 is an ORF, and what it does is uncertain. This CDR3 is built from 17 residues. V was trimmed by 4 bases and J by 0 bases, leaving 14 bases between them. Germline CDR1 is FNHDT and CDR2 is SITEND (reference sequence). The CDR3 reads CASSPRQAYSYNSPLYF. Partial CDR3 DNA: TGTGCCAGCAGTCCAAGACAGGCCTATTCCTATAATTCGCCC.